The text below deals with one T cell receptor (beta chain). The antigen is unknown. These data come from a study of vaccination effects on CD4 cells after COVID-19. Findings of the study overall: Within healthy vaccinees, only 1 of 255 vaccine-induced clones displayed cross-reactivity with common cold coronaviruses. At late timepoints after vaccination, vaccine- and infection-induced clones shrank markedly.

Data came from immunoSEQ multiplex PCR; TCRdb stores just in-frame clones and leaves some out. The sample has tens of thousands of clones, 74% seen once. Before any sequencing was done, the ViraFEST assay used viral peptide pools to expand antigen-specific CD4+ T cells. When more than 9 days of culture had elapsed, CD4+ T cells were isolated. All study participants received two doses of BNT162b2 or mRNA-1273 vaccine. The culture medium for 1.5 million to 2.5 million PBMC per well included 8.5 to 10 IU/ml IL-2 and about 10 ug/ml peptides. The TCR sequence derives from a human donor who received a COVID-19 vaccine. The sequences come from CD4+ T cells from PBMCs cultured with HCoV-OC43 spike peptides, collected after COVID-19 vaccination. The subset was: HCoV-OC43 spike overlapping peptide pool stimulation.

CDR3 nucleotides: TGCGCCAGCAGTGAGGCCCGGGGGGGCACAGATACGCAGTATTTT. Translation: CASSEARGGTDTQYF. The chain recombines TRBV10-1 with TRBJ2-3; 7 positions agree with TRBD2. J was trimmed by 1 base and V by 2 bases; bases with no gene match: 3. CDR1 WNHNN and CDR2 SYGVQD come from the germline V gene (reference sequence). This CDR3 comprises 15 residues.